These T cell receptor beta chains were read from a single sample in a study of CXCR3-negative and CXCR3-positive naive CD8 T cells. TCRdb re-called the 5' RACE reads, yielding one record per CDR3 amino acid sequence without DNA. This listing includes about 130,000 distinct CDR3 sequences. Material: naive CXCR3+ CD8+ T cells from blood. The source is a human donor in good health. Some clones in this sample may be carry-over from other donors' samples. Both conserved end residues are part of each CDR3.

V gene	J gene	CDR3 protein
TRBV14	TRBJ1-2	CASSQGPGVGYGYTF
TRBV5-1	TRBJ2-1	CASSFQTSTLSYNEQFF
TRBV4-1	TRBJ1-1	CASSQGAVWNTEAFF
TRBV7-3	TRBJ2-1	CASSLYNAASSYNEQFF
TRBV12-3/TRBV12-4	TRBJ1-2	CASSPPRTEGYTF
TRBV7-9	TRBJ2-2	CASSRGSPIGELFF
TRBV4-1	TRBJ2-1	CASSHVYNEQFF
TRBV29-1	TRBJ1-1	CSVLGQGNTEAFF
TRBV7-9	TRBJ1-1	CASSLRGQAFF
TRBV7-3	TRBJ2-1	CASSPQTSGRRNEQFF
TRBV7-6	TRBJ2-7	CASSPYAAPGGEQYF
TRBV7-9	TRBJ2-7	CASSPPRGGRLYEQYF